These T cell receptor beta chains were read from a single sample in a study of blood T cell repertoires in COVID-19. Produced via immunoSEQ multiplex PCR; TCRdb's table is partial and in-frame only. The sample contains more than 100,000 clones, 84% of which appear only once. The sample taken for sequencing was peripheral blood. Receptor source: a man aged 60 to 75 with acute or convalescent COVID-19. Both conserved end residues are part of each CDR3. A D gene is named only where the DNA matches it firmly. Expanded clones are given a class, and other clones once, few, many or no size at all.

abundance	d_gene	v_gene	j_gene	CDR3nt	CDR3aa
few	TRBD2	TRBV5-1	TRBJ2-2	TGCGCCAGCAGCTTGTCTAGCGGGAGGGCCCGTACCGGGGAGCTGTTTTTT	CASSLSSGRARTGELFF
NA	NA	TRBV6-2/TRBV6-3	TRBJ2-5	TGTGCCAGCAGTAGCTTCACCCCCCAAGAGACCCAGTACTTC	CASSSFTPQETQYF
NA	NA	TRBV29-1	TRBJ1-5	TGCAGCGTTGCGGGCGGGGGGGCAAGTCAGCCCCAGCATTTT	CSVAGGGASQPQHF
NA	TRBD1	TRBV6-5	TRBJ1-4	TGTGCCAGCAGGATGACAGGGGGTTGGGAAAAACTGTTTTTT	CASRMTGGWEKLFF
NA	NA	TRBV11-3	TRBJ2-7	TGTGCCAGCAGCTTAGATCGAGACTACGAGCAGTACTTC	CASSLDRDYEQYF
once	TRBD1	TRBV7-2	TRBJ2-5	TGTGCCAGCAGCTTACAGGGGGTGGGAGAGACCCAGTACTTC	CASSLQGVGETQYF
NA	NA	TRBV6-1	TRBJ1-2	TGTGCCAGCAGTGAGGGGGGCTATGGCTACACCTTC	CASSEGGYGYTF
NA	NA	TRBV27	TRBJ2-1	TGTGCCAGCAGTTTGGCGGGACAGATAAACAATGAGCAGTTCTTC	CASSLAGQINNEQFF
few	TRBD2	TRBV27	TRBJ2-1	TGTGCCAGCAGTTTAGCGGGGGGTGGCCTTGAGCAGTTCTTC	CASSLAGGGLEQFF
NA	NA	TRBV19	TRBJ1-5	TGTGCCAGTAGTATAGACAGGGTACAGCCCCAGCATTTT	CASSIDRVQPQHF
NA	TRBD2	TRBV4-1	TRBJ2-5	TGCGCCAGCAGCCAAGATCCTAGCGGGAGGGTGGAGACCCAGTACTTC	CASSQDPSGRVETQYF
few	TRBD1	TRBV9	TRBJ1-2	TGTGCCAGCAGCGTAGGGACAGGGGGCCTCGGTGGCTACACCTTC	CASSVGTGGLGGYTF
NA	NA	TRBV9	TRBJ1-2	TGTGCCAGCAGCGTAGGCCCACAGACAGCCTCTAACTATGGCTACACCTTC	CASSVGPQTASNYGYTF
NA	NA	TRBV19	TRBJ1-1	TGTGCCAGTAGTATAATCTACGGGAGGGCTGAAGCTTTCTTT	CASSIIYGRAEAFF
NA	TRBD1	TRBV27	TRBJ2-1	TGTGCCAGCAGAGGACAGGGGATGTACAATGAGCAGTTCTTC	CASRGQGMYNEQFF
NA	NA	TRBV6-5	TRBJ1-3	TGTGCCAGCAGAGACAGCTCTGGAAACACCATATATTTT	CASRDSSGNTIYF
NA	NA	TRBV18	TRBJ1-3	TGTGCCAGCTCACTCAGGGGCTCTGGAAACACCATATATTTT	CASSLRGSGNTIYF
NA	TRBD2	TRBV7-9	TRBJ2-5	TGTGCCAGCGGACTAGCGGGCCAAGAGACCCAGTACTTC	CASGLAGQETQYF
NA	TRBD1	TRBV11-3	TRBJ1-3	TGTGCCAGCAGCTCTGCAAGGGGGCTCGGAAACACCATATATTTT	CASSSARGLGNTIYF
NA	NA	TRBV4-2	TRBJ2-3	TGTGCCAGCAGCCAAGAGGAGGGCCGCGCGCAGTATTTT	CASSQEEGRAQYF
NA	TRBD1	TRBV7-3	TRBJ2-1	TGTGCCAGCAGCTTATTGGGACAGACCTACAATGAGCAGTTCTTC	CASSLLGQTYNEQFF
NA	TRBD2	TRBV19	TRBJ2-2	TGTGCCAGTAGTATGGGACTAGCGGGTGCTTTCTCGAACACCGGGGAGCTGTTTTTT	CASSMGLAGAFSNTGELFF
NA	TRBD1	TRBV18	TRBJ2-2	TGTGCCAGCTCAAAACAGGGGGCTGACACCGGGGAGCTGTTTTTT	CASSKQGADTGELFF
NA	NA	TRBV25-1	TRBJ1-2	TGTGCCAGCAAGGCAGGTCGTGCCGGATATGGCTACACCTTC	CASKAGRAGYGYTF
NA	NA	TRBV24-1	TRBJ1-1	TGTGCCACCAGTGATCAGGGCACTGAAGCTTTCTTT	CATSDQGTEAFF
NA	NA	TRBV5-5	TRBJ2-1	TGTGCCAGCAGCTTCGGCTGGACTTACAATGAGCAGTTCTTC	CASSFGWTYNEQFF
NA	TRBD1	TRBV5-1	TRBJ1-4	TGCGCCAGCAGCTTGGGACAGGGCGCCGAAAAACTGTTTTTT	CASSLGQGAEKLFF
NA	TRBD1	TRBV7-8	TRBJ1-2	TGTGCCAGCAGCTTAGTAAGGGGGCGTCACTATGGCTACACCTTC	CASSLVRGRHYGYTF
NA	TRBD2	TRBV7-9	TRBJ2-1	TGTGCCAGCAGCTTAGCAGCGGGAGAGTCCAATGAGCAGTTCTTC	CASSLAAGESNEQFF